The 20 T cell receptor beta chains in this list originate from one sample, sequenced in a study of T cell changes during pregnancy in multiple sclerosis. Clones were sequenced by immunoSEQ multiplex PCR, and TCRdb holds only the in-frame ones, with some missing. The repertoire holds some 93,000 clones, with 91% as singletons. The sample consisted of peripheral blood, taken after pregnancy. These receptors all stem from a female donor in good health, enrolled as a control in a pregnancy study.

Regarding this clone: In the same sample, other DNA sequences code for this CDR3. DNA for the CDR3: TGTGCCACCAGCAGAGATCAGGCGGGTGTTTACGAGCAGTACTTC. Translating it yields CATSRDQAGVYEQYF. The rearrangement uses TRBV15 and TRBJ2-7; possibly TRBD2 for D (5 bases). The CDR3 covers 15 residues. The V end was cut by 0 bases, the J end by 4 bases, with 13 bases between. Germline assignment: CDR1 LNHNV and CDR2 YYDKDF (reference sequence).

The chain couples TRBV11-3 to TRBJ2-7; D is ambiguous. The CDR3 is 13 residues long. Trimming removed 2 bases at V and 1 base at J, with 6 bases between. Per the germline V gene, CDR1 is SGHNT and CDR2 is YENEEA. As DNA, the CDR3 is TGTGCCAGCAGCTTACACGGTTCCTACGAGCAGTACTTC. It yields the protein CASSLHGSYEQYF.

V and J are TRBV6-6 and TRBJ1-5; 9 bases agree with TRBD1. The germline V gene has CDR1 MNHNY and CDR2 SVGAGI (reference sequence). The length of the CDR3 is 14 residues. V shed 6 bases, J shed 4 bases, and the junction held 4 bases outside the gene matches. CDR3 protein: CASSRDRVNQPQHF. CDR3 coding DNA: TGTGCCAGCAGCCGGGACAGGGTTAATCAGCCCCAGCATTTT.

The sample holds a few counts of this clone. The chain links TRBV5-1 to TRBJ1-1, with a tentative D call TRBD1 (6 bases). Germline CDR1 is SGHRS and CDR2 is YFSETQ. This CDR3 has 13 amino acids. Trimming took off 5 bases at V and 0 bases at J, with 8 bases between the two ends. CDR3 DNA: TGCGCCAGCAGACAGGGTTTGAACACTGAAGCTTTCTTT. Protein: CASRQGLNTEAFF.

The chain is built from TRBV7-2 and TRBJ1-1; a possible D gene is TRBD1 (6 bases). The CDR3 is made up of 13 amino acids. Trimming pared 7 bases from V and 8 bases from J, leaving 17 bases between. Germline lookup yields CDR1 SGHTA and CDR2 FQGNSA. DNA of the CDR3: TGTGCCAGCACCCCCGGGGGGCTATCAGAAGCTTTCTTT. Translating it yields CASTPGGLSEAFF.

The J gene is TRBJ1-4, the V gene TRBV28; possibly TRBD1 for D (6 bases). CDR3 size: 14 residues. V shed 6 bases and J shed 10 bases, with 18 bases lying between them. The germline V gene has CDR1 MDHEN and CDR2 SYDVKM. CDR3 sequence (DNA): TGTGCCAGCAGCGTAGCCAGGGGATTTAGAAAACTGTTTTTT. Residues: CASSVARGFRKLFF.

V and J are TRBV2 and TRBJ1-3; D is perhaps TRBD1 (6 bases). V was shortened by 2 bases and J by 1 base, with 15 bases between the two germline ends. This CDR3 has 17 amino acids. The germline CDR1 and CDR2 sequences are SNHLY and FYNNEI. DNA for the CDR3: TGTGCCAGCAGTGAAACCTTGAGGGACAAATCTGGAAACACCATATATTTT. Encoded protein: CASSETLRDKSGNTIYF.

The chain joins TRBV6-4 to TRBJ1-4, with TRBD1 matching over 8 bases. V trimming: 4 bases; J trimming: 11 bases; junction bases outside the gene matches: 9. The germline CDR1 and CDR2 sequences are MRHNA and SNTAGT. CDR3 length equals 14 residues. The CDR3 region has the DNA TGTGCCAGCAGTGGGGACAGGCGGGTGTGGAAACTGTTTTTT. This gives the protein CASSGDRRVWKLFF.

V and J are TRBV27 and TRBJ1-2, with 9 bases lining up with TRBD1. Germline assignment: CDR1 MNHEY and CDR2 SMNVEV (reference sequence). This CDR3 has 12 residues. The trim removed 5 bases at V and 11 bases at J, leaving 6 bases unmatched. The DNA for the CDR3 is TGTGCCAGCAGTCCTACAGGGGGCTGGTACACCTTC. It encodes CASSPTGGWYTF.

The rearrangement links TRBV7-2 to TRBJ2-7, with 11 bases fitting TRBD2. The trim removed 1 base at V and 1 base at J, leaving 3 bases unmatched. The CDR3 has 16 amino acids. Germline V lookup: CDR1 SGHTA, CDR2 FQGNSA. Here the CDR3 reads CASSLGSGGASYEQYF. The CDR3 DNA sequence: TGTGCCAGCAGCTTAGGTAGCGGGGGGGCATCCTACGAGCAGTACTTC.

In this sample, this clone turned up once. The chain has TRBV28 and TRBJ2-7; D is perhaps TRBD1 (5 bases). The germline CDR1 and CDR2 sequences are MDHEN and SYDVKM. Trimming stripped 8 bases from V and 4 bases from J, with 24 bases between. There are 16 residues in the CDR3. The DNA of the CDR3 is TGTGCCAGCTTGGAGCTTAGGGCAGGGTCCCTATACGAGCAGTACTTC. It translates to CASLELRAGSLYEQYF.

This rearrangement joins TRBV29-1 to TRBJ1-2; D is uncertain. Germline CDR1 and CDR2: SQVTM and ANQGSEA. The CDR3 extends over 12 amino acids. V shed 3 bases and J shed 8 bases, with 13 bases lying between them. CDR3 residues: CSVDGEVGGYTF. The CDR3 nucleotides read TGCAGCGTTGACGGGGAAGTAGGGGGCTACACCTTC.

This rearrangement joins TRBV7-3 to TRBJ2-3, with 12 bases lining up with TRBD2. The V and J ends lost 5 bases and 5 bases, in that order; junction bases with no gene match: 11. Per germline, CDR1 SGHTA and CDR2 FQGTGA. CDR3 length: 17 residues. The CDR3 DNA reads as TGTGCCAGCAGCCTACCTGGACTAGCGGGGATGAGAGATACGCAGTATTTT. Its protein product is CASSLPGLAGMRDTQYF.

The CDR3 is CASRPAGAAKYEYF. The CDR3 nucleotides read TGTGCCAGCAGGCCGGCAGGGGCAGCTAAATATGAGTACTTC. The chain joins TRBV28 to TRBJ2-7; TRBD1 might be the D (6 bases). CDR3 length: 14 amino acids. The germline gives CDR1 MDHEN, CDR2 SYDVKM. Trimming left V 6 bases short and J 11 bases short, with 23 bases between.

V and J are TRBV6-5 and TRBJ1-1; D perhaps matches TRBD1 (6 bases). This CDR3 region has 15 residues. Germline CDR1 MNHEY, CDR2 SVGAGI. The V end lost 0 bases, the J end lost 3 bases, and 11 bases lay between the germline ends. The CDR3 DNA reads TGTGCCAGCAGTTACTCCCCCACAGGGTACACTGAAGCTTTCTTT. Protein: CASSYSPTGYTEAFF.

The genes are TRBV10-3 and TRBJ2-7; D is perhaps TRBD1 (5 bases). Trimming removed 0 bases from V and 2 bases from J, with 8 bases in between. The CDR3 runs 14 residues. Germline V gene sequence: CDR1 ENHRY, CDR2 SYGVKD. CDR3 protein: CAISESRQTYEQYF. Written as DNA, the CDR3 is TGTGCCATCAGTGAGTCGAGACAGACCTACGAGCAGTACTTC.

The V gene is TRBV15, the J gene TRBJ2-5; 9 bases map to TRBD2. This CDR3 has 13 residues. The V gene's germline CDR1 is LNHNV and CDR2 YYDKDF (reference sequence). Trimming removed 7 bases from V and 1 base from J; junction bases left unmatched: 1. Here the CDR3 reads CATTRGGQETQYF. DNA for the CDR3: TGTGCCACCACGCGGGGGGGCCAAGAGACCCAGTACTTC. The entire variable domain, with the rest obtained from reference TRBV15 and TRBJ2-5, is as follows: DAMVIQNPRYQVTQFGKPVTLSCSQTLNHNVMYWYQQKSSQAPKLLFHYYDKDFNNEADTPDNFQSRRPNTSFCFLDIRSPGLGDTAMYLCATTRGGQETQYFGPGTRLLVL.

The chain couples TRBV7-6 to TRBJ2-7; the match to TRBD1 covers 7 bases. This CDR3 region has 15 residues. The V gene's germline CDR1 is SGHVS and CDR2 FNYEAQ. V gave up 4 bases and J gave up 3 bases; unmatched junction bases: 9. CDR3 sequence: CASSSTGTAIYEQYF. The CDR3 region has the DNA TGTGCCAGCAGCTCTACCGGGACAGCAATCTACGAGCAGTACTTC.

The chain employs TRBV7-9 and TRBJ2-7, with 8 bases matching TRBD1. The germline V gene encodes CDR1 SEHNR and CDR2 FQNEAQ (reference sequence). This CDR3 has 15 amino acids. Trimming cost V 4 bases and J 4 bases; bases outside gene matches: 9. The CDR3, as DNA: TGTGCCAGCAGCTCACCCCTCGGGACAGGATACGAGCAGTACTTC. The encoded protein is CASSSPLGTGYEQYF.

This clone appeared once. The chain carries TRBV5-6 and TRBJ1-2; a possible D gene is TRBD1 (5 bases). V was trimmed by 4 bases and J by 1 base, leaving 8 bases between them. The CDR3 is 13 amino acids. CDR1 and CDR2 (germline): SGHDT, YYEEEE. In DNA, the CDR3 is TGTGCCAGCAGCCCCGACAGTAACTATGGCTACACCTTC. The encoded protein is CASSPDSNYGYTF.